This T cell receptor beta chain was identified in a study of vaccination and CD4 T cells after COVID-19. Across the whole study: Control cultures were supplied with a CEFX pool, an HIV-1 Nef pool, or no peptide at all.

Sample treatment: approximately 11-day PBMC culture with coronavirus spike peptide pools or control peptides (ViraFEST assay). The authors swapped half the medium for fresh IL-2 medium on days 3 and 7. Sequencing of the DNA from cultured CD4+ T cells was carried out with the Oncomine TCR Beta short-read assay. TCRdb recomputed calls from the PCR reads with MiXCR, one row per CDR3 protein. The data contain approximately 17,000 distinct CDR3 sequences, approximately 48% of them singletons. With V trimmed by 4 bases and J by 8 bases, 6 bases remained unmatched. This CDR3 region has 13 residues. Germline V gene data show CDR1 as MNHNS and CDR2 as SASEGT. Concerning this clonotype: Its antigen remains unidentified.

What was sequenced was CD4+ T cells from blood, cultured in vitro. This TCR came from a human donor who had recovered from COVID-19. The genes are TRBV6-1 and TRBJ1-2; 8 bases agree with TRBD1. This chain's CDR3 is CASSVTGEEGYTF. CDR3 DNA: TGTGCCAGCAGTGTGACAGGGGAGGAAGGCTACACCTTC.